The present entry profiles one TCR beta chain with its context. This specimen belongs to a study of blood T cell repertoires in COVID-19. The V gene's germline CDR1 is MNHEY and CDR2 SVGEGT. The V and J ends lost 2 bases and 7 bases, in that order; junction bases with no gene match: 8. The CDR3 extends over 15 amino acids. Only in-frame clones appear in the TCRdb table, and some are missing; sequencing was by immunoSEQ multiplex PCR. This sample carries tens of thousands of clones, 75% to 90% of them seen once, and the ten largest clones take around 0.41%. This chain links TRBV6-2 or TRBV6-3 with TRBJ1-1; TRBD1 matches 9 bases. Material: peripheral blood. The receptor was derived from a human donor in a cohort sampled during active COVID-19. The CDR3 DNA follows: TGTGCCAGCAGTTACCGGGACAGGGTACTGAATGAAGCTTTCTTT. It yields the protein CASSYRDRVLNEAFF.